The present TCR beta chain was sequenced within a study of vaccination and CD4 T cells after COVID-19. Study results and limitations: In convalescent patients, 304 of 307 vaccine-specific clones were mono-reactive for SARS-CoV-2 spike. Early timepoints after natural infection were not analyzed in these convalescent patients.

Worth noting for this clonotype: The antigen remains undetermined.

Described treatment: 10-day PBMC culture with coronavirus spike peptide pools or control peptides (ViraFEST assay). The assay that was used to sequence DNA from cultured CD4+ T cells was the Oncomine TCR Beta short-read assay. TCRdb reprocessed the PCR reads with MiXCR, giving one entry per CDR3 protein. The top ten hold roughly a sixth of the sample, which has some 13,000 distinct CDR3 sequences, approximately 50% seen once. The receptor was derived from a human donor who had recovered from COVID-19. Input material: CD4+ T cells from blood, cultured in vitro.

CDR3 sequence reads: CATKTSGSGEQFF. The CDR3 bases are TGTGCCACGAAGACTAGCGGGAGTGGTGAGCAGTTCTTC. The chain links TRBV7-9 to TRBJ2-1; 12 nucleotides match TRBD2. This CDR3 is 13 amino acids long. V gave up 10 bases and J gave up 9 bases; unmatched junction bases: 7. Per germline, CDR1 SEHNR and CDR2 FQNEAQ (reference sequence).